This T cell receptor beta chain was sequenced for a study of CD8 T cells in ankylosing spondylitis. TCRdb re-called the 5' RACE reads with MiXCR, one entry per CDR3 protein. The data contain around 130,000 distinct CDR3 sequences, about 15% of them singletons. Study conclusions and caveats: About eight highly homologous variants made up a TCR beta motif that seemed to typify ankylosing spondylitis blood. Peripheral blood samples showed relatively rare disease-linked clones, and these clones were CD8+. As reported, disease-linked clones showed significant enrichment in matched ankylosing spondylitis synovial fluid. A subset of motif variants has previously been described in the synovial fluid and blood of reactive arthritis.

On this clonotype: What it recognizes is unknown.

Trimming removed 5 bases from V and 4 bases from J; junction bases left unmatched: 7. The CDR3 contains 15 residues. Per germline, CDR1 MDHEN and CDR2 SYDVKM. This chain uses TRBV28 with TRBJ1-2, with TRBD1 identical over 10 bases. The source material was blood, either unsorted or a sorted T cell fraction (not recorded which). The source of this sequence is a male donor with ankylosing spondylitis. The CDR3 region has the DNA TGTGCCAGCAGTCCGAGGACAGGGGGAAGCTATGGCTACACCTTC. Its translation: CASSPRTGGSYGYTF.